These 12 T cell receptor beta chains were sequenced from one sample in a study of yellow fever vaccine responses in identical twins. Each CDR3 protein is one row after TCRdb ran MiXCR on the RT-PCR reads. This table holds 30,000 to 40,000 distinct CDR3 sequences, 45% to 65% found once. Sequencing was performed on T cells from blood (PBMCs), unsorted or a sorted subset (not recorded which), taken before or after yellow fever vaccination (not recorded which). The receptors were sampled from a woman in her late teens or twenties who received the yellow fever vaccine.

The chain carries TRBV20-1 and TRBJ2-5; a possible D gene is TRBD2 (5 bases). CDR3 length equals 14 residues. From germline, CDR1 is DFQATT and CDR2 SNEGSKA (reference sequence). Trimming left V 1 base short and J 5 bases short, with 14 bases between. The CDR3 region has the DNA TGCAGTGCTAGAGTTGAGTCAACGGGGGAGACCCAGTACTTC. The encoded protein is CSARVESTGETQYF.

J is TRBJ2-1 and V is TRBV29-1; D possibly corresponds to TRBD2 (5 bases). The V end lost 4 bases, the J end lost 2 bases, and 15 bases lay between the germline ends. The CDR3 has 15 amino acids. CDR1 is SQVTM and CDR2 is ANQGSEA in the germline V gene. The CDR3 DNA sequence: TGCAGCGTTGGAAGAGGGATGCCTCCCTACAATGAGCAGTTCTTC. Translated, it gives CSVGRGMPPYNEQFF.

In its sample, this clonotype ranks as medium-sized. The CDR3 coding sequence is TGTGCCAGCAGTTACCTCCCCGGGGGACGAACCGGGGAGCTGTTTTTT. Amino acids: CASSYLPGGRTGELFF. This chain uses TRBV6-5 with TRBJ2-2; tentatively, D is TRBD2 (6 bases). Deletions cut 2 bases from V and 5 bases from J, with 15 bases between. Germline CDR1 is MNHEY and CDR2 is SVGAGI. The CDR3 loop spans 16 amino acids.

V usage is TRBV19 and J usage is TRBJ2-1; D gene uncertain. CDR3 length: 10 amino acids. The germline gives CDR1 LNHDA, CDR2 SQIVND (reference sequence). V lost 10 bases and J 9 bases, leaving 10 bases between the germline ends. CDR3 nucleotide sequence: TGTGCCACCTGGCGTGGTGAGCAGTTCTTC. Amino acids: CATWRGEQFF.

The rearrangement links TRBV29-1 to TRBJ2-1, with a weak D call TRBD1 (5 bases). The CDR3 sequence is 14 residues long. The germline V gene encodes CDR1 SQVTM and CDR2 ANQGSEA. V was cut by 7 bases and J by 1 base, with 14 bases left in between. The CDR3 DNA sequence: TGCAGCGCCGTAGGACAAGTATCCTACAATGAGCAGTTCTTC. Translating it yields CSAVGQVSYNEQFF.

The chain employs TRBV29-1 and TRBJ2-3, with TRBD2 matching over 10 bases. J lost 10 bases, V lost 0 bases, and 13 bases had no gene match. Per germline, CDR1 SQVTM and CDR2 ANQGSEA. There are 16 residues in the CDR3. The CDR3 region is CSVEDLQREGLGAQYF. As DNA, the CDR3 is TGCAGCGTTGAAGATCTGCAGCGGGAGGGCCTCGGGGCGCAGTATTTT.

This chain connects TRBV28 to TRBJ2-5; 10 bases align to TRBD2. The length of the CDR3 is 13 residues. Germline-derived CDR1 and CDR2 are MDHEN and SYDVKM. Losses at the gene ends were 7 bases for V and 4 bases for J; bases not matched to a gene: 3. CDR3 sequence (DNA): TGTGCCAGCACCCTAGCGGGAGTAGAGACCCAGTACTTC. This translates into CASTLAGVETQYF. Full variable domain (outside the CDR3, taken from reference TRBV28 and TRBJ2-5): DVKVTQSSRYLVKRTGEKVFLECVQDMDHENMFWYRQDPGLGLRLIYFSYDVKMKEKGDIPEGYSVSREKKERFSLILESASTNQTSMYLCASTLAGVETQYFGPGTRLLVL.

The sample holds a few counts of this clonotype. The J gene is TRBJ1-2, the V gene TRBV19; 7 nucleotides agree with TRBD1. Trimming removed 6 bases from V and 2 bases from J; junction bases left unmatched: 9. The CDR3 contains 15 residues. Germline loops: CDR1 LNHDA, CDR2 SQIVND (reference sequence). CDR3: CASSLRQGVNYGYTF. The DNA for the CDR3 is TGTGCCAGTAGCCTTCGACAGGGCGTGAACTATGGCTACACCTTC.

This rearrangement joins TRBV11-2 to TRBJ1-6; D remains unclear. Germline CDR1 is SGHAT and CDR2 is FQNNGV. CDR3 length equals 15 residues. V was clipped by 5 bases and J by 9 bases, with 17 bases between them. In DNA, the CDR3 is TGTGCCAGCAGCATTCCCCCACAAGGGCCTTCACCCCTCCACTTT. Translated: CASSIPPQGPSPLHF.

CDR3 protein: CASSSRAAGNTQYF. CDR3 nucleotide sequence: TGCGCCAGCAGCTCGCGGGCAGCGGGAAATACGCAGTATTTT. This sequence joins TRBV5-1 and TRBJ2-3; TRBD2 aligns across 7 bases. The V gene's germline CDR1 is SGHRS and CDR2 YFSETQ. V lost 3 bases to trimming and J lost 7 bases; unmatched junction nucleotides: 8. The CDR3 length is 14 residues.

The chain recombines TRBV23-1 with TRBJ2-1, with 7 bases that match TRBD2. TRBV23-1 is classed as an ORF, of uncertain function. After removal of 6 bases from V and 0 bases from J, the junction contained 8 bases not matched to a gene. The CDR3 is 16 residues long. The CDR3 sequence is CASRVPSGSSYNEQFF. CDR3 in DNA: TGCGCCAGCAGGGTACCTAGCGGTAGCTCCTACAATGAGCAGTTCTTC.

Only one count was recorded for this clonotype. The chain joins TRBV5-1 to TRBJ1-1, with D possibly TRBD1 on 6 matching bases. Germline CDR1 is SGHRS and CDR2 is YFSETQ. Deletions cut 5 bases from V and 8 bases from J, with 22 bases between. The CDR3 spans 15 residues. Here the CDR3 reads CASRFFPEVQGEAFF. DNA for the CDR3: TGCGCCAGCAGATTCTTCCCCGAAGTACAGGGAGAAGCTTTCTTT. Looking up the rest from reference TRBV5-1 and TRBJ1-1 gives the full variable domain: KAGVTQTPRYLIKTRGQQVTLSCSPISGHRSVSWYQQTPGQGLQFLFEYFSETQRNKGNFPGRFSGRQFSNSRSEMNVSTLELGDSALYLCASRFFPEVQGEAFFGQGTRLTVV.